Included here is one T cell receptor beta chain sequence, with context. The CDR3 end lies 3 residues beyond the end of the read and is filled in from the germline J gene. Libraries were prepared by immunoSEQ multiplex PCR; TCRdb keeps only in-frame clonotypes and omits some of them. Its table records more than 45,000 clones. The data stem from a study of Tregs in tolerant kidney transplant recipients. The CDR3 runs 17 residues. The germline gives CDR1 MNHEY, CDR2 SVGEGT. Trimming shortened V by 4 bases and J by 0 bases, and 19 bases separated the two germline ends. The rearrangement uses TRBV6-2 or TRBV6-3 and TRBJ2-7, with D perhaps matching TRBD2 (6 bases). Source: CD4+ T cells from blood, taken before the transplant. The origin of this receptor is a human donor who received a combined kidney and bone marrow transplant. CDR3 sequence reads: CASSFPRGERASYEQYF. CDR3 DNA (partial): TGTGCCAGCAGTTTCCCGAGAGGGGAGCGGGCCTCCTACGAG.